One and the same sample provided the 30 T cell receptor beta chains below, sequenced in a study of regulatory T cells in long-lasting Graves disease. HTBI primers from iRepertoire and Arm-PCR of CDR3 regions yielded the TCR beta libraries. TCRdb called the multiplex PCR reads again in MiXCR, with one record for every CDR3 protein. The data hold around 250,000 distinct CDR3 sequences, with around 20% observed a single time. Time point in this sample: newly diagnosed GD, antithyroid drugs for less than 3 months. Preparation of the TCR library used RNA extracted from PBMCs. The starting material was peripheral blood mononuclear cells (PBMCs), obtained at new diagnosis, from a patient treated with antithyroid drugs. These receptors originate from a female donor with Graves disease.

This clonotype occurred many times. The chain carries TRBV19 and TRBJ1-1, with D tentatively TRBD1 (5 bases). Trimming removed 9 bases at V and 0 bases at J, with 23 bases between. Germline assignment: CDR1 LNHDA and CDR2 SQIVND (reference sequence). This CDR3 has 17 residues. CDR3 amino acids: CARRTVRDRCLNTEAFF. The CDR3, as DNA: TGTGCCAGGCGTACAGTAAGGGACCGATGTTTGAACACTGAAGCTTTCTTT.

In its sample, this clonotype was seen many times. The chain uses TRBV7-7 and TRBJ2-1; maybe TRBD1 (5 bases). This CDR3 has 15 amino acids. Trimming left V 5 bases short and J 9 bases short, with 20 bases between. Per germline, CDR1 SSHAT and CDR2 FNYEAQ (reference sequence). The CDR3 bases are TGTGCCAGCAGCCCCGGTCGGACACGTTCCAGTGAGCAGTTCTTC. This sequence encodes CASSPGRTRSSEQFF.

The rearrangement links TRBV6-2 or TRBV6-3 to TRBJ2-7, with 9 bases matching TRBD1. From germline, CDR1 is MNHEY and CDR2 SVGEGT. The CDR3 is 16 amino acids. Trimming cost V 2 bases and J 5 bases; bases outside gene matches: 10. For the CDR3, the DNA is TGTGCCAGCAGTTACACGACAGGGACAGGGCCGAACGAGCAGTACTTC. This gives the protein CASSYTTGTGPNEQYF.

This chain links TRBV7-2 with TRBJ1-4; the D gene is possibly TRBD1 (6 bases). V dropped 3 bases and J dropped 1 base, with 9 bases sitting between them. The CDR3 is 15 residues long. The V gene's germline CDR1 is SGHTA and CDR2 FQGNSA. DNA of the CDR3: TGTGCCAGCAGCTTGTTCAGGGGAACTAATGAAAAACTGTTTTTT. Translated: CASSLFRGTNEKLFF.

In the case of this clonotype: A much larger clonotype is one base distant, so this may be a read error. The rearrangement uses TRBV18 and TRBJ1-4; D is uncertain. The germline V gene has CDR1 KGHSH and CDR2 LQKENI. This CDR3 has 11 residues. This CDR3 is CVSSPVGKLFF. Written as DNA, the CDR3 is TGTGTCAGCTCACCAGTTGGGAAACTGTTTTTT.

The genes are TRBV7-9 and TRBJ1-3, with D tentatively TRBD1 (5 bases). The V and J ends lost 6 bases and 0 bases respectively, with 9 bases between them. The CDR3 loop spans 14 amino acids. Germline V lookup: CDR1 SEHNR, CDR2 FQNEAQ (reference sequence). The CDR3 region has the DNA TGTGCCAGCAGAGCGGGGGGCTCTGGAAACACCATATATTTT. It yields the protein CASRAGGSGNTIYF.

Many counts were recorded for this clonotype. The J gene is TRBJ2-3, the V gene TRBV11-2; 10 bases are a match to TRBD2. Unmatched junction bases numbered 8, after V lost 0 bases and J lost 5 bases. CDR3 size: 17 residues. Germline loops: CDR1 SGHAT, CDR2 FQNNGV. CDR3 in amino acids: CASSLDSGTSAEDTQYF. DNA for the CDR3: TGTGCCAGCAGCTTAGATAGCGGGACTAGCGCCGAAGATACGCAGTATTTT.

The table lists this clonotype with many counts. V is TRBV4-2 and J is TRBJ1-2; D not resolved. This CDR3 has 14 amino acids. Germline assignment: CDR1 LGHNA and CDR2 YNFKEQ. The ends were cut back, 4 bases at V and 0 bases at J, with 9 bases in the middle. The CDR3 loop is CASSRGGSNYGYTF. The CDR3 DNA is TGTGCCAGCAGCCGCGGAGGTTCTAACTATGGCTACACCTTC.

This clonotype appeared many times. The V gene is TRBV5-5, the J gene TRBJ2-7; no clear D gene. The germline CDR1 and CDR2 sequences are SGHKS and YYEKEE (reference sequence). Trimming left V 4 bases short and J 2 bases short, with 16 bases between. The CDR3 runs to 15 residues. CDR3 sequence (DNA): TGTGCCAGCAGCCGTGAGTCCAACAGAGCCTACGAGCAGTACTTC. Protein sequence: CASSRESNRAYEQYF.

Only a few counts were recorded for this clonotype. The rearrangement links TRBV7-6 to TRBJ2-6; D is unresolved. The CDR3 runs 14 residues. The germline V gene has CDR1 SGHVS and CDR2 FNYEAQ. V was shortened by 8 bases and J by 3 bases, with 11 bases between the two germline ends. CDR3 protein: CASQRSYGANVLTF. The CDR3 nucleotides read TGTGCCAGCCAGAGGTCGTATGGGGCCAACGTCCTGACTTTC.

Details on this clonotype: The conserved final phenylalanine or tryptophan is absent from the CDR3, which likely points to a read error. The chain joins TRBV29-1 to TRBJ2-7; tentatively, D is TRBD1 or TRBD2 (5 bases each). Germline values: CDR1 SQVTM, CDR2 ANQGSEA. The CDR3 is 12 amino acids. Trimming cost V 6 bases and J 2 bases, with 11 bases left between them. The CDR3 region has the DNA TGCAGCGTGGGGACGACGGCCTACGAGCAGTACTCC. It codes for CSVGTTAYEQYS.

This clonotype was recorded at least ten times. The chain links TRBV3-1 to TRBJ2-5; D is unclear. The CDR3 sequence is 15 residues long. Trimming took 1 base from V and 0 from J, leaving 9 bases between them. CDR1 and CDR2 (germline): LGHDT, YNNKEL (reference sequence). The CDR3 DNA reads as TGTGCCAGCAGCCAAGTGTTAAAAGACCAAGAGACCCAGTACTTC. Encoded protein: CASSQVLKDQETQYF.

This clonotype was observed at least ten times. The V gene is TRBV28, the J gene TRBJ2-7; D uncertain. The V gene's germline CDR1 is MDHEN and CDR2 SYDVKM. CDR3 size: 15 residues. V shed 4 bases and J shed 4 bases, with 17 bases lying between them. CDR3 sequence: CASSSPLGAEYEQYF. The DNA for the CDR3 is TGTGCCAGCAGTTCCCCCCTTGGCGCGGAGTACGAGCAGTACTTC.

In this sample, this clonotype turned up many times. The CDR3 region is CASSGRLGTVHRFF. The CDR3 DNA reads as TGTGCCAGCAGCGGCCGCCTAGGGACAGTTCATCGGTTCTTC. The chain combines TRBV11-2 with TRBJ2-1; 7 bases fit TRBD1. Germline values: CDR1 SGHAT, CDR2 FQNNGV. This CDR3 is built from 14 residues. V lost 5 bases and J lost 15; bases outside the gene matches: 16.

This clonotype was counted ten times or more. This rearrangement joins TRBV5-1 to TRBJ2-1, with 10 positions matching TRBD1. V was pared by 0 bases and J by 6 bases, with 6 bases of the junction left unmatched. The germline V gene has CDR1 SGHRS and CDR2 YFSETQ. CDR3 length: 16 amino acids. Here the CDR3 reads CASSLAGQGESNEQFF. The CDR3 DNA reads as TGCGCCAGCAGCTTGGCCGGACAGGGGGAATCCAATGAGCAGTTCTTC.

This clonotype was observed at least ten times. J is TRBJ2-5 and V is TRBV6-5, with a weak D call TRBD2 (6 bases). Germline lookup yields CDR1 MNHEY and CDR2 SVGAGI. V shed 2 bases and J shed 1 base, with 11 bases lying between them. CDR3 length: 15 amino acids. CDR3 amino acids: CASSYNRGIQETQYF. For the CDR3, the DNA is TGTGCCAGCAGTTACAATCGGGGGATCCAAGAGACCCAGTACTTC.

This clonotype was observed many times. The chain links TRBV4-1 to TRBJ2-7; 9 bases are a match to TRBD1. CDR3 length: 13 residues. Germline-derived CDR1 and CDR2 are MGHRA and YSYEKL. V dropped 6 bases and J dropped 7; count of bases not matched to a gene: 7. The CDR3 spells CASSLDRGWEQYF. CDR3 DNA: TGCGCCAGCAGTCTGGACAGGGGTTGGGAGCAGTACTTC.

This clonotype was detected only a few times. The CDR3 reads CASSYWQGRGNTIYF. The CDR3 coding sequence is TGTGCCAGCAGCTACTGGCAGGGGCGCGGAAACACCATATATTTT. The chain recombines TRBV5-6 with TRBJ1-3, with a weak D call TRBD1 (6 bases). The V and J ends lost 3 bases and 4 bases respectively, with 14 bases between them. Germline V lookup: CDR1 SGHDT, CDR2 YYEEEE. The CDR3 length is 15 residues.

CDR3 protein: CASSPGTGTEQYF. Here the CDR3 DNA reads TGCGCCAGCAGCCCTGGGACAGGGACCGAGCAGTACTTC. The chain joins TRBV5-1 to TRBJ2-7, with TRBD1 matching 9 bases. Per germline, CDR1 SGHRS and CDR2 YFSETQ. The CDR3 extends over 13 amino acids. V lost 4 bases, J lost 6 bases, and 5 bases stayed unmatched.

A few counts support this clonotype. A single base separates this from a much larger clone, so it may be a read error. The chain has TRBV7-9 and TRBJ2-3; the match to TRBD2 covers 9 bases. The germline gives CDR1 SEHNR, CDR2 FQNEAQ (reference sequence). V was clipped by 4 bases and J by 0 bases; unmatched bases: 5. The CDR3 spans 16 residues. CDR3 loop: CASSSIAGASTDTQYF. In DNA form, the CDR3 reads TGTGCCAGCAGCTCAATAGCGGGAGCTAGCACAGATACGCAGTATTTT.

The gene calls are TRBV29-1 and TRBJ2-3; D might be TRBD1 (6 bases). CDR3 size: 13 residues. Trimming took 5 bases from V and 0 from J, leaving 9 bases between them. From germline, CDR1 is SQVTM and CDR2 ANQGSEA. This CDR3 is CSVLTGSTDTQYF. CDR3 nucleotide sequence: TGCAGCGTTCTAACAGGGAGCACAGATACGCAGTATTTT.

This clonotype was recorded many times. The rearrangement links TRBV29-1 to TRBJ2-6; D unclear. The length of the CDR3 is 15 residues. In germline, CDR1 is SQVTM, CDR2 ANQGSEA. Here the CDR3 reads CPDQSFSSGANVLTF. The CDR3 DNA sequence: TGCCCGGACCAGTCCTTTAGCTCTGGGGCCAACGTCCTGACTTTC.

V gene TRBV5-1 combines with J gene TRBJ1-4; no definite D call. CDR1 and CDR2 from the germline V gene are SGHRS and YFSETQ. The V end was cut by 3 bases, the J end by 3 bases, with 15 bases between. This CDR3 has 16 amino acids. CDR3 in DNA: TGCGCCAGCAGCTCCCTCCTGATCGACGCTAATGAAAAACTGTTTTTT. Protein: CASSSLLIDANEKLFF.

In its sample, this clonotype was seen many times. The chain combines TRBV5-1 with TRBJ2-7; D is possibly TRBD1 or TRBD2 (7 bases each). The CDR3 covers 15 residues. The germline CDR1 and CDR2 sequences are SGHRS and YFSETQ. Trimming removed 6 bases at V and 7 bases at J, with 23 bases between. CDR3 in amino acids: CASTRGGGDLREQYF. The CDR3 DNA sequence: TGCGCCAGCACCAGGGGGGGAGGAGACTTACGAGAGCAGTACTTC.

In this sample, this clonotype turned up many times. The chain carries TRBV28 and TRBJ1-3; D gene ambiguous. CDR1 is MDHEN, CDR2 SYDVKM, per germline. This CDR3 is 15 amino acids long. V was shortened by 3 bases and J by 2 bases, with 11 bases between the two germline ends. In DNA form, the CDR3 reads TGTGCCAGCAGTTTTTCTCGGGCGCCTGGAAACACCATATATTTT. Translating it yields CASSFSRAPGNTIYF.

The V gene is TRBV14, the J gene TRBJ1-6; TRBD1 matches at 7 bases. The germline gives CDR1 SGHDN, CDR2 FVKESK. The CDR3 has 14 amino acids. V lost 5 bases, J lost 7 bases, and 5 bases stayed unmatched. DNA of the CDR3: TGTGCCAGCAGCATCGGGACAGCAAATTCACCCCTCCACTTT. Translation gives CASSIGTANSPLHF.

The sample holds many counts of this clonotype. The chain is built from TRBV2 and TRBJ2-1; D gene ambiguous. This CDR3 is built from 10 residues. Looked up from germline, CDR1 is SNHLY and CDR2 is FYNNEI. The V end was cut by 11 bases, the J end by 10 bases, with 12 bases between. Written as DNA, the CDR3 is TGTGCCTCCGGCGCCGGGGAGCAGTTCTTC. Protein product: CASGAGEQFF.

The table lists this clonotype with many counts. The chain joins TRBV20-1 to TRBJ1-5; D may be TRBD1 (6 bases). Germline CDR1 reads DFQATT; CDR2 reads SNEGSKA (reference sequence). The CDR3 runs to 14 residues. V dropped 3 bases and J dropped 5 bases, with 14 bases sitting between them. The CDR3 bases are TGCAGTGCTAGCCAGGGGAGGAGGGATCAGCCCCAGCATTTT. It encodes CSASQGRRDQPQHF.

This rearrangement joins TRBV12-3 or TRBV12-4 to TRBJ2-3; tentative D call: TRBD2 (5 bases). The CDR3 sequence is 12 residues long. Between the trimmed V and J ends, which lost 3 bases and 4 bases, there was a span of 5 bases. The DNA of the CDR3 is TGTGCCAGCAGTTTCGGGGCAGATACGCAGTATTTT. Translation gives CASSFGADTQYF.

This clonotype showed up many times. V and J are TRBV7-2 and TRBJ1-2; D gene ambiguous. Trimming stripped 2 bases from V and 0 bases from J, with 7 bases between. CDR1 and CDR2 from the germline V gene are SGHTA and FQGNSA. This CDR3 contains 14 residues. The CDR3 region has the DNA TGTGCCAGCAGCTTAAACCCAGCTAACTATGGCTACACCTTC. The encoded protein is CASSLNPANYGYTF.